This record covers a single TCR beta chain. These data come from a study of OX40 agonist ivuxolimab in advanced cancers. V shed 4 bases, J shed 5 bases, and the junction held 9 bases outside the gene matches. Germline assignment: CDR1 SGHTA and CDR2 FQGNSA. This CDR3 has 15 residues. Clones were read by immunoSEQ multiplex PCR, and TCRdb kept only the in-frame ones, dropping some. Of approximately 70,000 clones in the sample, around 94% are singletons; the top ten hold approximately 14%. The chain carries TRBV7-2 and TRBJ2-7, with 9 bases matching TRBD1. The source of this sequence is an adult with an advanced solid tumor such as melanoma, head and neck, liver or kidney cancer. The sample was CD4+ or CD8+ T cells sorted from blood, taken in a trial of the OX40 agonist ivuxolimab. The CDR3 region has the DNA TGTGCCAGCAGCTCGACGGACAGGGGACTACACGAGCAGTACTTC. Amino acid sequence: CASSSTDRGLHEQYF.